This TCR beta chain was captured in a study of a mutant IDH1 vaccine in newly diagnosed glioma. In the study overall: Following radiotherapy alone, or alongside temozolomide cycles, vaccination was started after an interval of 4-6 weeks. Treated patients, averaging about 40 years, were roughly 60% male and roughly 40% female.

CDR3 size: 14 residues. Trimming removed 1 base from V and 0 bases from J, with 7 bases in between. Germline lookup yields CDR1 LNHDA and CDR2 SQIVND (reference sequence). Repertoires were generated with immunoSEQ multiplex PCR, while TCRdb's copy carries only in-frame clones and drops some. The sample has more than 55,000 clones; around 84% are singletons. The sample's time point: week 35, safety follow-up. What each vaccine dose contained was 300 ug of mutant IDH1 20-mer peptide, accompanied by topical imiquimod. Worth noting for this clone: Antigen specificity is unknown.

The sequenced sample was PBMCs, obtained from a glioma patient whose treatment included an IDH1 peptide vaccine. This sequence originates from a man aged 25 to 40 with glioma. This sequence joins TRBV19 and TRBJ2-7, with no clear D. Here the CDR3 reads CASSIGLISYEQYF. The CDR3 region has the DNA TGTGCCAGTAGTATAGGGCTGATCTCCTACGAGCAGTACTTC.